This T cell receptor beta chain was recorded in a study of blood T cell repertoires in COVID-19. About the study: Sites in the United States, Italy and Spain provided acute and convalescent COVID-19 samples. T cells, B-cell-depleted T cells, or PBMCs supplied cDNA or gDNA.

CDR3 size: 14 residues. CDR1 KGHSH and CDR2 LQKENI come from the germline V gene. Trimming left V 3 bases short and J 9 bases short, with 15 bases between. As processed by the authors: Estimated nucleated cell counts came from reference gene primer amplification. Sequencing was performed with immunoSEQ multiplex PCR; in TCRdb, only in-frame clones are kept and a portion is missing. Clone size and the V and J calls come from that table; the DNA yielded D and trimming. The sample records 250,000 to 300,000 clones, about 90% being singletons. Clinical history as reported by participants underpinned cohort assignment.

V gene TRBV18 combines with J gene TRBJ2-1; a weak D match, TRBD1 (5 bases). Sequenced material: PBMCs or T cells enriched from blood (not recorded which). This TCR was recovered from a human donor in a cohort exposed to, infected with or recovered from COVID-19 (not recorded which). The donor label of this sample is uncertain. The CDR3 nucleotides are TGTGCCAGCTCACCCCCGATCACAGGTTCTGAGCAGTTCTTC. Amino acid sequence: CASSPPITGSEQFF. Drawing the rest from reference TRBV18 and TRBJ2-1, the complete variable domain is NAGVMQNPRHLVRRRGQEARLRCSPMKGHSHVYWYRQLPEEGLKFMVYLQKENIIDESGMPKERFSAEFPKEGPSILRIQQVVRGDSAAYFCASSPPITGSEQFFGPGTRLTVL.